These T cell receptor beta chains were read from a single sample in a study of cytomegalovirus exposure and HLA in healthy donors. TCRdb keeps only in-frame clones here, not all; method: immunoSEQ multiplex PCR. Of 120,000 to 150,000 clones in the sample, approximately 82% were seen once. Sequencing was performed on PBMCs. These receptors were taken from a man in his forties or fifties in good health and CMV-seronegative. Each CDR3 is given with its conserved first and last residue. D genes are given only for firm matches.

J gene | V gene | D gene | CDR3 protein
TRBJ1-3 | TRBV18 | TRBD1 | CASSPLRGREGNTIYF
TRBJ1-1 | TRBV6-5 | TRBD1 | CASSRRDRRWAEAFF
TRBJ2-1 | TRBV28 | TRBD2 | CASSRSGDSYNEQFF
TRBJ2-2 | TRBV5-1 | TRBD1 | CASSLPGTGSTGELFF
TRBJ1-5 | TRBV28 | TRBD1 | CASIPGQGQWPQHF
TRBJ1-2 | TRBV5-6 | . | CASSFGGGGSSTF
TRBJ2-5 | TRBV9 | TRBD1 | CASSVAGTGGETQYF
TRBJ1-2 | TRBV6-5 | . | CASSYSRGGSNYGYTF
TRBJ1-1 | TRBV2 | . | CASSGRGTEAFF
TRBJ1-6 | TRBV5-6 | . | CASSLRGTYNSPLHF
TRBJ1-2 | TRBV9 | . | CASRGTGRDFGYGYTF
TRBJ1-1 | TRBV7-2 | . | CASSLLGTSNTEAFF
TRBJ2-5 | TRBV19 | TRBD2 | CASSISGGLETQYF
TRBJ2-7 | TRBV9 | . | CASSPPGGRFGLSYEQYF
TRBJ2-1 | TRBV6-1 | . | CASTLGGSYNEQFF
TRBJ2-7 | TRBV9 | . | CASSGGTDSYEQYF
TRBJ2-7 | TRBV6-1 | . | CATLDRLHEQYF
TRBJ1-1 | TRBV19 | TRBD1 | CASSIVPGTGMNTEAFF
TRBJ2-7 | TRBV28 | TRBD2 | CASSSPAGGTAYEQYF
TRBJ2-1 | TRBV9 | TRBD2 | CASVKGSGGYNEQFF
TRBJ1-2 | TRBV25-1 | TRBD1 | CASSESQGAAYYGYTF
TRBJ2-2 | TRBV15 | TRBD1 | CATSRNNRGSGELFF
TRBJ2-1 | TRBV19 | TRBD2 | CASSILSGGYSSFNEQFF
TRBJ2-2 | TRBV10-3 | TRBD1 | CAISAGTGYNGELFF
TRBJ2-3 | TRBV5-6 | . | CASYPYRGSSTDTQYF
TRBJ2-7 | TRBV7-6 | . | CASSPTSTGSYEQYF
TRBJ2-1 | TRBV28 | TRBD1 | CASRTGGTEQFF
TRBJ1-1 | TRBV5-5 | . | CASRSRAGQNTEAFF
TRBJ1-5 | TRBV19 | . | CASHRDGYQPQHF
TRBJ1-1 | TRBV19 | . | CASSIDIVAVNTEAFF
TRBJ1-5 | TRBV21-1 | . | CASSSLQGASNQPQHF
TRBJ2-6 | TRBV11-2 | TRBD1 | CASSWRTGASGANVLTF
TRBJ2-7 | TRBV6-1 | . | CASSEWREAYEQYF
TRBJ1-4 | TRBV30 | . | CAWSVIGAEKLFF
TRBJ2-7 | TRBV6-5 | TRBD1 | CASSRGTAAVREQYF
TRBJ1-1 | TRBV29-1 | . | CSVGVAGAFF
TRBJ2-1 | TRBV10-3 | . | CAISDPVRDYNEQFF
TRBJ1-1 | TRBV18 | TRBD1 | CAGSLGQVNTEAFF
TRBJ1-3 | TRBV18 | TRBD1 | CASSPQGATMKVSGNTIYF
TRBJ1-4 | TRBV10-3 | . | CAISESTGREKLFF